The rows below give T cell receptor beta chains drawn from one sample of a study of T-cell reconstitution after alpha-beta-depleted transplantation in children. TCRdb re-called the PCR reads through MiXCR, storing one row per CDR3 protein. Of about 980,000 distinct CDR3 sequences listed, around 30% are singletons. The sequencing used PBMCs, mostly from graft donor cells, collected 360 days after TCRalphabeta/CD19-depleted stem cell transplant. The receptors stem from a boy in the first two years of life who had a stem cell transplant for SCID, so the T cells may come from the graft donor. CDR3s include the opening cysteine and the closing phenylalanine or tryptophan. A D gene is named only where the DNA matches it firmly. Rows give clone size only sometimes, using once, few, many, or a class for an expanded clone.

>TRBD1|12|TRBJ2-2|few|TRBV6-2/TRBV6-3
CASTQGVRELFF
TGTGCCAGCACCCAGGGGGTGAGGGAGCTGTTTTTT
>TRBD1|17|TRBJ2-5|.|TRBV6-1
CASRRTNRGRAQETQYF
TGTGCCAGCAGACGCACCAACAGGGGGCGAGCCCAAGAGACCCAGTACTTC
>.|13|TRBJ1-1|.|TRBV7-3
CASSCQGYTEAFF
TGTGCCAGCAGTTGTCAGGGTTACACTGAAGCTTTCTTT
>TRBD1|15|TRBJ2-2|few|TRBV28
CASSFGDRRTGELFF
TGTGCCAGCAGTTTCGGGGACAGAAGGACCGGGGAGCTGTTTTTT
>TRBD2|17|TRBJ2-1|.|TRBV7-2
CASSLVYELAGGIEQFF
TGTGCCAGCAGCTTAGTGTACGAACTAGCGGGGGGGATTGAGCAGTTCTTC
>.|15|TRBJ2-7|.|TRBV12-3/TRBV12-4
CASSLRGFSSYEQYF
TGTGCCAGCAGTTTGCGGGGTTTCAGCTCCTACGAGCAGTACTTC
>.|12|TRBJ2-1|.|TRBV29-1
CSVDREVGEQFF
TGCAGCGTTGACAGGGAGGTTGGTGAGCAGTTCTTC
>TRBD2|15|TRBJ2-3|.|TRBV5-1
CASSGTSGVTDTQYF
TGCGCCAGTTCCGGGACTAGCGGAGTCACAGATACGCAGTATTTT
>.|15|TRBJ1-5|.|TRBV28
CASSSAVGINQPQHF
TGTGCCAGCAGTTCCGCCGTAGGGATCAATCAGCCCCAGCATTTT
>TRBD1|14|TRBJ1-4|.|TRBV20-1
CSASKGQGEEKLFF
TGCAGTGCTAGTAAAGGACAGGGCGAGGAAAAACTGTTTTTT
>TRBD1|16|TRBJ2-5|.|TRBV4-1
CASSQNGQGARETQYF
TGCGCCAGCAGCCAAAACGGACAGGGGGCGAGAGAGACCCAGTACTTC
>TRBD1|16|TRBJ2-2|.|TRBV2
CASSEVGQGNTGELFF
TGTGCCAGCAGTGAAGTCGGACAGGGAAACACCGGGGAGCTGTTTTTT
>TRBD2|17|TRBJ2-1|once|TRBV19
CASSTLRSGGPYNEQFF
TGTGCCAGTAGCACACTGCGGAGCGGGGGGCCCTACAATGAGCAGTTCTTC
>TRBD1|15|TRBJ1-5|few|TRBV20-1
CSARAGQGAKQPQHF
TGCAGTGCTAGAGCCGGACAGGGGGCCAAACAGCCCCAGCATTTT
>.|14|TRBJ2-7|few|TRBV5-1
CASTRGAGTDEQYF
TGCGCCAGCACCCGGGGGGCAGGAACGGACGAGCAGTACTTC
>.|14|TRBJ2-3|few|TRBV2
CASRPRALPDTQYF
TGTGCCAGCAGGCCCAGGGCCCTACCAGATACGCAGTATTTT
>.|17|TRBJ2-3|.|TRBV18
CASSPFLAPSGADTQYF
TGTGCCAGCTCACCCTTTTTAGCTCCCTCAGGAGCAGATACGCAGTATTTT
>TRBD1|15|TRBJ2-7|.|TRBV24-1
CATSDPDRGAYEQYF
TGTGCCACCAGTGATCCGGACAGGGGAGCCTACGAGCAGTACTTC
>.|13|TRBJ2-5|few|TRBV12-3/TRBV12-4
CASREDHQETQYF
TGTGCCAGCAGAGAGGACCACCAAGAGACCCAGTACTTC
>.|14|TRBJ2-1|.|TRBV7-3
CASSLTDRAVEQFF
TGTGCCAGCAGCTTAACGGACCGGGCTGTTGAGCAGTTCTTC
>TRBD2|17|TRBJ2-5|few|TRBV3-1
CASSHPLLAGGPETQYF
TGTGCCAGCAGCCATCCGTTACTAGCGGGGGGACCAGAGACCCAGTACTTC
>.|15|TRBJ2-3|.|TRBV6-5
CASSYYGGGGDTQYF
TGTGCCAGCAGTTACTACGGGGGAGGGGGAGATACGCAGTATTTT
>.|12|TRBJ2-7|.|TRBV12-3/TRBV12-4
CASRGRPYEQYF
TGTGCCAGCCGAGGCCGGCCCTACGAGCAGTACTTC
>TRBD2|17|TRBJ2-1|few|TRBV7-3
CASSRLGAGGLYNEQFF
TGTGCCAGCAGCCGACTGGGAGCGGGGGGCCTATACAATGAGCAGTTCTTC
>.|13|TRBJ1-2|once|TRBV10-2
CASEGNGGYGYTF
TGCGCCAGCGAAGGGAACGGCGGCTATGGCTACACCTTC
>.|13|TRBJ2-5|.|TRBV14
CASSPHLRETQYF
TGTGCCAGCAGCCCCCACCTCCGAGAGACCCAGTACTTC
>.|9|TRBJ1-2|.|TRBV3-1
CASSQEDLF
TGTGCCAGCAGCCAAGAGGACCTGTTC
>TRBD2|15|TRBJ2-1|few|TRBV2
CASSEGGGHPWEQFF
TGTGCCAGCAGTGAAGGCGGGGGGCACCCGTGGGAGCAGTTCTTC
>.|16|TRBJ1-5|.|TRBV5-1
CASSPGQAYSNQPQHF
TGCGCCAGCAGCCCCGGCCAGGCCTATAGCAATCAGCCCCAGCATTTT
>TRBD1|18|TRBJ2-2|.|TRBV24-1
CATSVWTGGSAGVGELFF
TGTGCCACCAGTGTCTGGACAGGGGGCTCCGCTGGGGTCGGGGAGCTGTTTTTT